Given below is one T cell receptor beta chain in context. This CDR3 spans 15 amino acids. CDR1 and CDR2 (germline): SGDLS, YYNGEE. The V end was cut by 2 bases, the J end by 4 bases, with 15 bases between. This record belongs to a study of blood T cell repertoires in COVID-19. Background on the study: Donors in the United States, Italy and Spain gave samples during acute or convalescent COVID-19.

The protocol was immunoSEQ multiplex PCR, while the TCRdb copy is restricted to in-frame clones and leaves out a portion. The profile covers about 23,000 clones, with 85% to 95% appearing a single time and roughly 4% taken by the ten largest. The chain couples TRBV9 to TRBJ1-2; weak D call: TRBD1 (6 bases). The sequence derives from a woman between 50 and 59 years old with active COVID-19. Sequences were obtained from peripheral blood. The CDR3 region is CASSVTDSALYGYTF. CDR3 in DNA: TGTGCCAGCAGCGTTACGGACAGTGCCCTCTATGGCTACACCTTC.